One sample yielded the 26 T cell receptor beta chains listed below, sequenced in a study of siplizumab effects on memory and regulatory T cells. TCRdb's table, derived via immunoSEQ multiplex PCR, lists solely in-frame clones and lacks some. The sample records 95,000 to 100,000 clones, 80% to 95% being singletons. Input material: non-Treg CD4+ T cells sorted from blood. The source of these receptors is a human donor in good health.

V and J are TRBV19 and TRBJ1-5, with D possibly matching TRBD1 (5 bases). This CDR3 region has 13 residues. V shed 5 bases and J shed 6 bases, with 11 bases lying between them. Germline loops: CDR1 LNHDA, CDR2 SQIVND (reference sequence). CDR3 residues: CASSGGGSQPQHF. CDR3 in DNA: TGTGCCAGTAGTGGGGGAGGGAGTCAGCCCCAGCATTTT.

This chain uses TRBV9 with TRBJ2-2; D unresolved. The CDR3 sequence is 16 residues long. In germline, CDR1 is SGDLS, CDR2 YYNGEE. V lost 0 bases and J 0 bases, leaving 9 bases between the germline ends. CDR3 in amino acids: CASSVGADANTGELFF. DNA for the CDR3: TGTGCCAGCAGCGTAGGGGCAGATGCGAACACCGGGGAGCTGTTTTTT. Full variable domain (rest looked up from reference TRBV9 and TRBJ2-2): DSGVTQTPKHLITATGQRVTLRCSPRSGDLSVYWYQQSLDQGLQFLIQYYNGEERAKGNILERFSAQQFPDLHSELNLSSLELGDSALYFCASSVGADANTGELFFGEGSRLTVL.

The chain recombines TRBV5-1 with TRBJ1-1; 10 nucleotides match TRBD1. CDR1 and CDR2 (germline): SGHRS, YFSETQ. The CDR3 runs 16 residues. V lost 3 bases and J lost 5; bases outside the gene matches: 10. The DNA of the CDR3 is TGCGCCAGCAGCTGGACAGGGGGGGCTGCGAAAACTGAAGCTTTCTTT. Translating gives CASSWTGGAAKTEAFF.

This clone is a singleton in its sample. The V gene is TRBV10-3, the J gene TRBJ1-3; the D is unclear. The germline V and J ends were trimmed by 10 bases and 4 bases, with 8 bases remaining between them. Germline-derived CDR1 and CDR2 are ENHRY and SYGVKD. The CDR3 is made up of 11 amino acids. CDR3 amino acids: CATTRGNTIYF. CDR3 nucleotides: TGTGCCACCACGCGGGGAAACACCATATATTTT.

V and J are TRBV18 and TRBJ1-3; the D gene is possibly TRBD1 (5 bases). The germline V gene encodes CDR1 KGHSH and CDR2 LQKENI. This CDR3 has 14 amino acids. Trimming left V 10 bases short and J 0 bases short, with 13 bases between. In nucleotides, the CDR3 is TGTGCCACCCACGACAGCTACTCTGGAAACACCATATATTTT. This gives the protein CATHDSYSGNTIYF.

The V gene is TRBV9, the J gene TRBJ2-1, with TRBD2 identical over 8 bases. This CDR3 has 16 residues. Germline assignment: CDR1 SGDLS and CDR2 YYNGEE. The V and J ends lost 0 bases and 6 bases, in that order; junction bases with no gene match: 8. The CDR3 sequence is CASSVGLAGILNEQFF. CDR3 in DNA: TGTGCCAGCAGCGTAGGGCTAGCGGGCATTCTCAATGAGCAGTTCTTC.

The V and J genes are TRBV27 and TRBJ1-1; 7 bases map to TRBD1. CDR3 length equals 17 residues. V lost 5 bases, J lost 2 bases, and 14 bases stayed unmatched. Germline V gives CDR1 MNHEY, CDR2 SMNVEV (reference sequence). CDR3 sequence (DNA): TGTGCCAGCAGTCAGACAGGGCTCCGGACTCTAAACACTGAAGCTTTCTTT. Translation gives CASSQTGLRTLNTEAFF.

This sequence joins TRBV29-1 and TRBJ2-3; D is unclear. The CDR3 runs to 14 residues. Trimming shortened V by 8 bases and J by 0 bases, and 15 bases separated the two germline ends. Germline V gene data show CDR1 as SQVTM and CDR2 as ANQGSEA. CDR3 sequence reads: CSTSLSTSTDTQYF. CDR3 coding DNA: TGCAGCACCAGCCTATCCACTAGCACAGATACGCAGTATTTT.

This clone was found a few times. This chain joins TRBV29-1 and TRBJ2-7; perhaps TRBD2 as D (6 bases). CDR1 is SQVTM, CDR2 ANQGSEA, per germline. The CDR3 loop spans 14 amino acids. V lost 4 bases to trimming and J lost 1 base, with 14 bases between them. The CDR3 here is CSVVDSGSSYEQYF. The CDR3 DNA is TGCAGCGTTGTGGATAGCGGAAGTTCCTACGAGCAGTACTTC.

CDR3 DNA: TGTGCCAGCAGCTTCCGGGGTCGGGAGACCCAGTACTTC. Translation gives CASSFRGRETQYF. The chain employs TRBV5-5 and TRBJ2-5; the D gene is possibly TRBD2 (5 bases). The germline V gene has CDR1 SGHKS and CDR2 YYEKEE (reference sequence). This CDR3 is built from 13 residues. The V end lost 2 bases, the J end lost 5 bases, and 10 bases lay between the germline ends.

Only a few counts were recorded for this clone. The rearrangement links TRBV30 to TRBJ2-7, with 10 bases matching TRBD2. Germline V gene sequence: CDR1 GTSNPN, CDR2 SVGIG (reference sequence). The junction had 8 bases not matched to a gene; V was cut back by 7 bases and J by 2 bases. The CDR3 is made up of 14 amino acids. CDR3 coding DNA: TGTGCCTTCGCGACTAGCGGGCGCACCTACGAGCAGTACTTC. Translated, it gives CAFATSGRTYEQYF.

This clone turned up a few times. The rearrangement joins TRBV7-9 to TRBJ2-5; 13 nucleotides match TRBD2. Germline values: CDR1 SEHNR, CDR2 FQNEAQ (reference sequence). The CDR3 covers 16 residues. With 2 bases clipped from V and 5 bases from J, the junction kept 5 bases outside the gene matches. In nucleotides, the CDR3 is TGTGCCAGCAGCTTAAACCCGGGACTAGCGGGGGAGACCCAGTACTTC. This codes for CASSLNPGLAGETQYF.

The V gene is TRBV4-1, the J gene TRBJ2-3, with no clear D. Germline V CDR1 and CDR2: MGHRA, YSYEKL. V was pared by 3 bases and J by 6 bases, with 10 bases between. CDR3 size: 13 residues. This CDR3 is CASSHPDTDTQYF. CDR3 nucleotide sequence: TGCGCCAGCAGCCACCCCGACACCGATACGCAGTATTTT.

Here the CDR3 DNA reads TGTGCCAGCAGCTTCATTACAGGATCTTCTGGCTACACCTTC. This encodes CASSFITGSSGYTF. The chain carries TRBV5-6 and TRBJ1-2, with D tentatively TRBD1 (5 bases). The V end was cut by 2 bases, the J end by 7 bases, with 15 bases between. The germline gives CDR1 SGHDT, CDR2 YYEEEE. This CDR3 contains 14 residues.

This clone is a singleton in its sample. The V and J genes are TRBV6-5 and TRBJ2-2; D tentatively reads TRBD1 or TRBD2 (5 bases each). Germline V CDR1 and CDR2: MNHEY, SVGAGI. The length of the CDR3 is 14 residues. Trimming left V 0 bases short and J 4 bases short, with 6 bases between. The CDR3 loop reads CASSYSRGTGELFF. The CDR3 DNA reads as TGTGCCAGCAGTTACTCGAGGGGCACCGGGGAGCTGTTTTTT.

The chain has TRBV28 and TRBJ1-1, with D possibly TRBD1 on 6 matching bases. Looked up from germline, CDR1 is MDHEN and CDR2 is SYDVKM. V was clipped by 5 bases and J by 6 bases, with 13 bases between them. The CDR3 runs to 13 residues. This chain's CDR3 is CASSGGAASEAFF. CDR3 DNA sequence: TGTGCCAGCAGTGGGGGGGCAGCATCTGAAGCTTTCTTT.

The chain has TRBV5-4 and TRBJ2-2; TRBD2 might be the D (5 bases). Germline V gives CDR1 SGHNT, CDR2 YYREEE (reference sequence). This CDR3 region has 16 residues. V lost 0 bases and J 6 bases, leaving 15 bases between the germline ends. The CDR3 spells CASSLVVGVGAGELFF. CDR3 in DNA: TGTGCCAGCAGCTTGGTTGTCGGGGTTGGAGCCGGGGAGCTGTTTTTT.

The chain links TRBV7-9 to TRBJ1-2; a weak D match, TRBD1 (6 bases). CDR1 SEHNR and CDR2 FQNEAQ come from the germline V gene (reference sequence). The CDR3 runs 14 residues. V lost 4 bases and J 3 bases, leaving 12 bases between the germline ends. The chain's CDR3 is CASSSTGGDYGYTF. Here the CDR3 DNA reads TGTGCCAGCAGCTCGACAGGAGGGGACTATGGCTACACCTTC.

This chain uses TRBV6-1 with TRBJ2-2; 12 bases align to TRBD2. V gave up 5 bases and J gave up 5 bases; unmatched junction bases: 0. This CDR3 spans 14 amino acids. Germline V gene data show CDR1 as MNHNS and CDR2 as SASEGT. The CDR3 loop reads CASSLAGGTGELFF. As DNA, the CDR3 is TGTGCCAGCAGTCTAGCGGGAGGGACCGGGGAGCTGTTTTTT.

This chain joins TRBV6-6 and TRBJ1-1; D remains ambiguous. The CDR3 runs 15 residues. CDR1 is MNHNY and CDR2 is SVGAGI in the germline V gene (reference sequence). Trimming stripped 4 bases from V and 4 bases from J, with 16 bases between. The CDR3: CASSSDLRGSTEAFF. For the CDR3, the DNA is TGTGCCAGCAGTTCCGATCTGCGGGGAAGCACTGAAGCTTTCTTT.

The chain uses TRBV7-3 and TRBJ2-7, with TRBD2 matching over 8 bases. The CDR3 consists of 14 residues. From germline, CDR1 is SGHTA and CDR2 FQGTGA. Unmatched junction bases numbered 8, after V lost 5 bases and J lost 5 bases. CDR3 in amino acids: CASSLLAGINEQYF. The DNA of the CDR3 is TGTGCCAGCAGCCTCTTAGCGGGAATTAACGAGCAGTACTTC.

V and J are TRBV6-5 and TRBJ1-3; weak D call: TRBD1 (5 bases). Germline V gene data show CDR1 as MNHEY and CDR2 as SVGAGI. This CDR3 is built from 15 residues. V dropped 7 bases and J dropped 0 bases, with 13 bases sitting between them. The CDR3 loop reads CASTSLGGSGNTIYF. The CDR3, as DNA: TGTGCCAGCACCTCCCTCGGGGGCTCTGGAAACACCATATATTTT.

This clone was observed once. The chain recombines TRBV14 with TRBJ2-2; tentative D call: TRBD2 (5 bases). V gave up 1 base and J gave up 6 bases, with 9 bases separating them. The CDR3 is 14 amino acids. Germline assignment: CDR1 SGHDN and CDR2 FVKESK. This chain's CDR3 is CASSQARRAGELFF. For the CDR3, the DNA is TGTGCCAGCAGCCAAGCTAGGCGGGCCGGGGAGCTGTTTTTT.

About this clone: The junction differs from germline at one of its ends, possibly a read error. The gene calls are TRBV7-7 and TRBJ2-1; 7 bases map to TRBD2. The CDR3 runs to 15 residues. The germline V gene encodes CDR1 SSHAT and CDR2 FNYEAQ (reference sequence). As DNA, the CDR3 is TGTGCTAGCAGCTTGGGGGGGAGTTTCTACAATGAGCAGTTCTTC. Translated, it gives CASSLGGSFYNEQFF.

The chain recombines TRBV4-1 with TRBJ2-6; D remains unclear. CDR3 length equals 13 residues. Germline lookup yields CDR1 MGHRA and CDR2 YSYEKL. V was clipped by 4 bases and J by 2 bases, with 3 bases between them. The CDR3 loop is CASSLPGANVLTF. The CDR3 DNA reads TGCGCCAGCAGCCTCCCTGGGGCCAACGTCCTGACTTTC.

This clone turned up a few times. The V gene is TRBV11-2, the J gene TRBJ2-1; D gene unclear. CDR3 size: 13 residues. Germline V CDR1 and CDR2: SGHAT, FQNNGV. The V end lost 7 bases, the J end lost 2 bases, and 9 bases lay between the germline ends. The chain's CDR3 is CASTQLTYNEQFF. CDR3 bases: TGTGCCAGCACTCAGTTAACCTACAATGAGCAGTTCTTC.